This passage covers 23 T cell receptor beta chains from one sample sequenced in a study of cytomegalovirus exposure and HLA in healthy donors. Assay: immunoSEQ multiplex PCR; the TCRdb copy retains only in-frame clones and omits some. The sample has more than 55,000 clones; around 94% are singletons. The sequenced sample consisted of PBMCs. These receptors came from a woman younger than 30 in good health and CMV-seronegative.

The chain recombines TRBV4-1 with TRBJ2-1; 9 bases are shared with TRBD2. Germline lookup yields CDR1 MGHRA and CDR2 YSYEKL. J gave up 7 bases and V 0 bases, and 10 bases lay outside the gene matches. The CDR3 is 17 amino acids. CDR3 protein: CASSQDPGLALRNEQFF. Written as DNA, the CDR3 is TGCGCCAGCAGCCAAGATCCGGGACTAGCTTTGCGGAATGAGCAGTTCTTC.

The chain has TRBV14 and TRBJ2-7, with 9 bases matching TRBD1. V shed 4 bases and J 2 bases; nucleotides not matched to a gene: 6. The CDR3 covers 15 residues. From germline, CDR1 is SGHDN and CDR2 FVKESK. The CDR3 DNA reads TGTGCCAGCAGCCCTAGGACAGGGGCCCCCTACGAGCAGTACTTC. This gives the protein CASSPRTGAPYEQYF. Combining the CDR3 with reference TRBV14 and TRBJ2-7 gives the whole variable domain EAGVTQFPSHSVIEKGQTVTLRCDPISGHDNLYWYRRVMGKEIKFLLHFVKESKQDESGMPNNRFLAERTGGTYSTLKVQPAELEDSGVYFCASSPRTGAPYEQYFGPGTRLTVT.

The chain couples TRBV2 to TRBJ2-1, with no clear D. Trimming removed 5 bases at V and 5 bases at J, with 10 bases between. This CDR3 comprises 13 residues. Germline V gives CDR1 SNHLY, CDR2 FYNNEI. The CDR3 loop is CASSTRLDNEQFF. Here the CDR3 DNA reads TGTGCCAGCAGTACTCGGTTGGACAATGAGCAGTTCTTC.

The J gene is TRBJ2-1, the V gene TRBV7-2; a weak D match, TRBD1 (7 bases). Trimming pared 5 bases from V and 5 bases from J, leaving 16 bases between. Germline V gene lookup returns CDR1 SGHTA and CDR2 FQGNSA. CDR3 length equals 15 residues. CDR3 DNA: TGTGCCAGCAGCGGGTACAGGGGAGGTAACAATGAGCAGTTCTTC. Protein product: CASSGYRGGNNEQFF. The whole variable domain, filled in from reference TRBV7-2 and TRBJ2-1, reads GAGVSQSPSNKVTEKGKDVELRCDPISGHTALYWYRQSLGQGLEFLIYFQGNSAPDKSGLPSDRFSAERTGGSVSTLTIQRTQQEDSAVYLCASSGYRGGNNEQFFGPGTRLTVL.

This clone came up once. The rearrangement links TRBV7-3 to TRBJ2-1; tentatively, D is TRBD1 (5 bases). The CDR3 loop spans 16 amino acids. The germline V gene has CDR1 SGHTA and CDR2 FQGTGA. V dropped 5 bases and J dropped 7 bases, with 21 bases sitting between them. CDR3 DNA sequence: TGTGCCAGCAGCCTAGGGGCAGGGCCCGAGAGGAATGAGCAGTTCTTC. Translated, it gives CASSLGAGPERNEQFF.

The chain combines TRBV29-1 with TRBJ2-5; the match to TRBD2 covers 13 bases. CDR1 and CDR2 (germline): SQVTM, ANQGSEA. There are 14 residues in the CDR3. Trimming took 4 bases from V and 5 from J; bases not matched to a gene: 4. The CDR3 nucleotides are TGCAGCGTTGCTGGGACTAGCGGGGTTGAGACCCAGTACTTC. It yields the protein CSVAGTSGVETQYF. The full variable domain, its missing parts supplied by reference TRBV29-1 and TRBJ2-5, is SAVISQKPSRDICQRGTSLTIQCQVDSQVTMMFWYRQQPGQSLTLIATANQGSEATYESGFVIDKFPISRPNLTFSTLTVSNMSPEDSSIYLCSVAGTSGVETQYFGPGTRLLVL.

This sequence joins TRBV2 and TRBJ2-2; the D gene is possibly TRBD2 (6 bases). This CDR3 spans 15 amino acids. Trimming took off 5 bases at V and 1 base at J, with 11 bases between the two ends. Per germline, CDR1 SNHLY and CDR2 FYNNEI. DNA for the CDR3: TGTGCCAGCAGTTGGCTAGCGAGGAACACCGGGGAGCTGTTTTTT. It is translated as CASSWLARNTGELFF.

This chain uses TRBV7-9 with TRBJ1-2, with a tentative D call TRBD1 (6 bases). Germline loops: CDR1 SEHNR, CDR2 FQNEAQ (reference sequence). Between the trimmed V and J ends, which lost 6 bases and 0 bases, there was a span of 8 bases. This CDR3 contains 13 residues. The CDR3 nucleotides read TGTGCCAGCAGGGGGGCATCTAACTATGGCTACACCTTC. As protein: CASRGASNYGYTF.

The V gene is TRBV7-3, the J gene TRBJ2-1, with D perhaps TRBD1 (6 bases). The V gene lost 1 base and the J gene lost 0 bases, with 13 bases spanning the gap. This CDR3 region has 17 residues. Germline CDR1 and CDR2: SGHTA and FQGTGA. CDR3: CASSLNGQMSSYNEQFF. In DNA, the CDR3 is TGTGCCAGCAGCTTAAATGGACAGATGAGCTCCTACAATGAGCAGTTCTTC.

This clone was seen once. V and J are TRBV27 and TRBJ2-7, with 10 bases lining up with TRBD1. Germline trimming cut 8 bases from V and 2 bases from J; bases unmatched to any gene: 6. The CDR3 is 14 residues long. In germline, CDR1 is MNHEY, CDR2 SMNVEV (reference sequence). CDR3 amino acids: CASSGTGVAYEQYF. The CDR3 DNA is TGTGCCAGCTCTGGGACAGGGGTAGCCTACGAGCAGTACTTC.

The J gene is TRBJ1-1, the V gene TRBV7-2; D uncertain. Trimming took 1 base from V and 7 from J, leaving 10 bases between them. The CDR3 covers 13 residues. The V gene's germline CDR1 is SGHTA and CDR2 FQGNSA. This chain's CDR3 is CASSLDFSGEAFF. DNA of the CDR3: TGTGCCAGCAGCTTAGATTTTTCGGGTGAAGCTTTCTTT.

The J gene is TRBJ2-1, the V gene TRBV7-9; no definite D call. Germline V CDR1 and CDR2: SEHNR, FQNEAQ (reference sequence). The CDR3 loop spans 11 amino acids. The germline V and J ends were trimmed by 4 bases and 15 bases, with 13 bases remaining between them. The CDR3 bases are TGTGCCAGCAGCTCCCGACTGAAAGGGTTCTTC. It encodes CASSSRLKGFF. Complete variable domain (other parts from reference TRBV7-9 and TRBJ2-1): DTGVSQNPRHKITKRGQNVTFRCDPISEHNRLYWYRQTLGQGPEFLTYFQNEAQLEKSRLLSDRFSAERPKGSFSTLEIQRTEQGDSAMYLCASSSRLKGFFGPGTRLTVL.

This sequence joins TRBV28 and TRBJ2-5; the match to TRBD1 covers 8 bases. This CDR3 is built from 15 residues. V gave up 6 bases and J gave up 4 bases; unmatched junction bases: 10. CDR1 is MDHEN, CDR2 SYDVKM, per germline. The CDR3: CASRRTGNVRETQYF. The DNA of the CDR3 is TGTGCCAGCAGGCGGACAGGGAATGTTAGAGAGACCCAGTACTTC.

The genes are TRBV13 and TRBJ2-7, with TRBD2 matching 8 bases. The CDR3 is 16 amino acids. Looked up from germline, CDR1 is PRHDT and CDR2 is FYEKMQ (reference sequence). J lost 0 bases, V lost 5 bases, and 9 bases had no gene match. Written as DNA, the CDR3 is TGTGCCAGCAGCCAGCTGAGCGGGGGTTCCTCCTACGAGCAGTACTTC. Translated: CASSQLSGGSSYEQYF.

In regard to this clone: The junction differs from germline at one of its ends, possibly a read error. The V call is TRBV10-3, the J call TRBJ2-7; 10 bases align to TRBD2. This CDR3 region has 15 residues. The V gene's germline CDR1 is ENHRY and CDR2 SYGVKD. The CDR3 nucleotides read TGTACCATCAGTTACTCTAGCGGGGGATCCTACGAGCAGTACTTC. Translation: CTISYSSGGSYEQYF.

The chain carries TRBV18 and TRBJ2-5; the D is unclear. Looked up from germline, CDR1 is KGHSH and CDR2 is LQKENI. This CDR3 spans 13 amino acids. Trimming removed 6 bases from V and 1 base from J, with 9 bases in between. The CDR3 sequence: CASSALAQETQYF. The DNA for the CDR3 is TGTGCCAGCTCCGCCTTGGCCCAAGAGACCCAGTACTTC.

The chain is built from TRBV15 and TRBJ1-1; 7 nucleotides agree with TRBD1. V dropped 4 bases and J dropped 6; count of bases not matched to a gene: 8. The germline V gene encodes CDR1 LNHNV and CDR2 YYDKDF (reference sequence). The CDR3 is 14 residues long. CDR3 protein: CATSMLYRGSEAFF. The CDR3 DNA reads TGTGCCACCAGCATGCTGTACAGGGGCTCTGAAGCTTTCTTT. Supplemented by reference TRBV15 and TRBJ1-1, the full variable domain reads DAMVIQNPRYQVTQFGKPVTLSCSQTLNHNVMYWYQQKSSQAPKLLFHYYDKDFNNEADTPDNFQSRRPNTSFCFLDIRSPGLGDTAMYLCATSMLYRGSEAFFGQGTRLTVV.

The chain carries TRBV5-1 and TRBJ1-4; TRBD1 matches 9 bases. The CDR3 has 15 amino acids. J lost 6 bases, V lost 1 base, and 4 bases had no gene match. The germline CDR1 and CDR2 sequences are SGHRS and YFSETQ. Written as DNA, the CDR3 is TGCGCCAGCAGCTTGACAGGGGGCGCTGATGAAAAACTGTTTTTT. This encodes CASSLTGGADEKLFF.

This sequence joins TRBV7-2 and TRBJ2-3; 13 bases fit TRBD2. CDR3 length equals 17 residues. After removal of 5 bases from V and 11 bases from J, the junction contained 16 bases not matched to a gene. Germline V gives CDR1 SGHTA, CDR2 FQGNSA. The CDR3: CASSPRALAGGQGVQYF. In DNA, the CDR3 is TGTGCCAGCAGCCCGCGCGCACTAGCGGGGGGGCAAGGTGTGCAGTATTTT.

V gene TRBV28 combines with J gene TRBJ2-7; 8 bases match TRBD2. This CDR3 spans 15 amino acids. The germline V gene encodes CDR1 MDHEN and CDR2 SYDVKM. With V trimmed by 3 bases and J by 4 bases, 8 bases remained unmatched. The DNA for the CDR3 is TGTGCCAGCAGTTTCAGCGGGGGCGGTTGGTACGAGCAGTACTTC. As protein: CASSFSGGGWYEQYF.

The chain joins TRBV6-6 to TRBJ2-5; TRBD1 aligns across 9 bases. V gave up 6 bases and J gave up 5 bases; unmatched junction bases: 10. CDR3 length equals 15 residues. CDR1 and CDR2 (germline): MNHNY, SVGAGI (reference sequence). CDR3: CASSPQGAFRETQYF. DNA for the CDR3: TGTGCCAGCAGCCCACAGGGGGCTTTTAGGGAGACCCAGTACTTC.

This chain connects TRBV5-8 to TRBJ1-3; TRBD1 aligns across 8 bases. The length of the CDR3 is 16 residues. Germline values: CDR1 SGHTS, CDR2 YDEGEE. Trimming at V came to 0 bases and at J to 0 bases, leaving 2 bases not matched to a gene. The CDR3 protein is CASSLGTGNSGNTIYF. In DNA form, the CDR3 reads TGTGCCAGCAGCTTGGGGACAGGGAACTCTGGAAACACCATATATTTT.

The chain uses TRBV6-1 and TRBJ2-7; D remains unclear. The germline V gene encodes CDR1 MNHNS and CDR2 SASEGT. V dropped 6 bases and J dropped 0 bases, with 15 bases sitting between them. CDR3 length: 15 residues. The CDR3 region is CASRIPSSPSYEQYF. In DNA form, the CDR3 reads TGTGCCAGCAGAATCCCCAGTTCACCCTCCTACGAGCAGTACTTC.